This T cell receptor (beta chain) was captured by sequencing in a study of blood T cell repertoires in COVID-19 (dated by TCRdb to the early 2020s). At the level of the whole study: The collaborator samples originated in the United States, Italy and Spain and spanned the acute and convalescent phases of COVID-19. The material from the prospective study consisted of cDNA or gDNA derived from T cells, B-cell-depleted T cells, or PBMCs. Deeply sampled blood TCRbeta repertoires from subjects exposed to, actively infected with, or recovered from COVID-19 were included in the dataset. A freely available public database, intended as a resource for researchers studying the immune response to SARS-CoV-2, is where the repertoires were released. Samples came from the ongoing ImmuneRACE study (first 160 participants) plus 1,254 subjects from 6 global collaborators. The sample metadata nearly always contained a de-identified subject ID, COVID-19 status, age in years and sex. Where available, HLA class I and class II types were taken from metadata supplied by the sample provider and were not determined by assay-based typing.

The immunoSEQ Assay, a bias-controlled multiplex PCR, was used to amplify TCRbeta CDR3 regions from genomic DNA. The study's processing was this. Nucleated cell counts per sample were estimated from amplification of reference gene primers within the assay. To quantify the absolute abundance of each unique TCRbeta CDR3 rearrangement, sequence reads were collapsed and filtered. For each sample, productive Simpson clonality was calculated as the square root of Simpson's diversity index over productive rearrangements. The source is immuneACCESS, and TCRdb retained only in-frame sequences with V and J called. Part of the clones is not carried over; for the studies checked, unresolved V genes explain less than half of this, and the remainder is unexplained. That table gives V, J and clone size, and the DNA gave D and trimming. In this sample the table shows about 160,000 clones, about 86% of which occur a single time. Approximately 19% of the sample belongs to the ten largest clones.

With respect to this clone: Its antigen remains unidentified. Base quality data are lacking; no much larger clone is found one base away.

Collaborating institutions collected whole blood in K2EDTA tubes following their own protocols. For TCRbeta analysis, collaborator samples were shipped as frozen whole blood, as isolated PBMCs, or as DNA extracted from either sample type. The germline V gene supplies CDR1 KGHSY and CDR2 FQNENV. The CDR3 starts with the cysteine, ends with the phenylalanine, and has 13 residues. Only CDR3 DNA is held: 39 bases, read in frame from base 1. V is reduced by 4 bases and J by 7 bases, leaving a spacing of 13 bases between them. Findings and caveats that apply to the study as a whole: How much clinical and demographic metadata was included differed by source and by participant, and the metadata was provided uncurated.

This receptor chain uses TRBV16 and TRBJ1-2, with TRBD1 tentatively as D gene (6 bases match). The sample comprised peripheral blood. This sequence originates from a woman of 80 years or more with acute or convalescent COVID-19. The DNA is TGTGCCAGCAGCCTCCAACAGGGTCCTGGCTACACCTTC. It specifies CASSLQQGPGYTF. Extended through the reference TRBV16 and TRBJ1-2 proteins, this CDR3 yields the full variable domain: GEEVAQTPKHLVRGEGQKAKLYCAPIKGHSYVFWYQQVLKNEFKFLISFQNENVFDETGMPKERFSAKCLPNSPCSLEIQATKLEDSAVYFCASSLQQGPGYTFGSGTRLTVV.